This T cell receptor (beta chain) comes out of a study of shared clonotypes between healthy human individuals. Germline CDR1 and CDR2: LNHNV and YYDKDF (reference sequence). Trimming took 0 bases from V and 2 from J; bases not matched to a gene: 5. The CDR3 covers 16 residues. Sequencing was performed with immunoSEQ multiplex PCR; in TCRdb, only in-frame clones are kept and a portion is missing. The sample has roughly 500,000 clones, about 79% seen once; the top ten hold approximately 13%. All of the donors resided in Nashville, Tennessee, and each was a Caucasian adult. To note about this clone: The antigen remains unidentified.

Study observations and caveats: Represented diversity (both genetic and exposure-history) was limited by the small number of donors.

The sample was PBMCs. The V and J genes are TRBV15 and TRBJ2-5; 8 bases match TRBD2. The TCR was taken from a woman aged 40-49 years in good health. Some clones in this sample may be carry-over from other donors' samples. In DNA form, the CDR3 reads TGTGCCACCAGCAGAGACGTCCTAGCGGGTCAAGAGACCCAGTACTTC. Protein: CATSRDVLAGQETQYF.